The subject of this entry is one T cell receptor beta chain. Clones were read by immunoSEQ multiplex PCR, and TCRdb kept only the in-frame ones, dropping some. The profile shows tens of thousands of clones, about 86% of them singletons. These data belong to a study of control samples from healthy donors and cancer patients. Germline CDR1 SNHLY, CDR2 FYNNEI. There are 12 residues in the CDR3. The V gene lost 3 bases and the J gene lost 8 bases, with 8 bases spanning the gap. The sample consisted of blood. This clonotype was obtained from a woman aged 45-65 years in good health. The rearrangement uses TRBV2 and TRBJ2-1; D gene ambiguous. DNA of the CDR3: TGTGCCAGCAGTGAGTTCCGGGATGAGCAGTTCTTC. This translates into CASSEFRDEQFF.